Presented here are 26 T cell receptor beta chains from one specimen sequenced in a study of T cells in Graves' hyperthyroidism and ophthalmopathy. TCR beta CDR3 regions were amplified from RNA transcripts. HTBI primers were the set used in a first-round RT-PCR of the TCR CDR3. In TCRdb, the multiplex PCR reads were re-called with MiXCR into one record per CDR3 protein. Among 660,000 or so distinct CDR3 sequences listed, less than 45% were seen once. The source material was peripheral blood or thyroid tissue (not recorded which). All receptors derive from an adult man with Graves' disease, either hyperthyroidism or ophthalmopathy (not recorded which).

The CDR3 is CSALTGRSEAFF. The CDR3 DNA is TGCAGTGCTTTAACAGGGAGGAGTGAAGCTTTCTTT. The V gene is TRBV20-1, the J gene TRBJ1-1; TRBD1 is a possible D gene (6 bases). This CDR3 comprises 12 residues. Deletions cut 5 bases from V and 7 bases from J, with 14 bases between. Germline lookup yields CDR1 DFQATT and CDR2 SNEGSKA (reference sequence).

The chain links TRBV7-3 to TRBJ2-2; D is possibly TRBD1 (6 bases). Germline CDR1 is SGHTA and CDR2 is FQGTGA. V was shortened by 3 bases and J by 8 bases, with 13 bases between the two germline ends. The CDR3 runs 14 residues. CDR3 protein: CASSLNRVAGELFF. As DNA, the CDR3 is TGTGCCAGCAGCTTGAACAGGGTCGCTGGGGAGCTGTTTTTT.

V usage is TRBV7-2 and J usage is TRBJ2-7; D tentatively fits TRBD1 or TRBD2 (5 bases each). Germline lookup yields CDR1 SGHTA and CDR2 FQGNSA. Trimming stripped 4 bases from V and 0 bases from J, with 19 bases between. The CDR3 spans 17 residues. The CDR3 reads CASSSPQWGWPSYEQYF. In DNA, the CDR3 is TGTGCCAGCAGCTCCCCTCAGTGGGGGTGGCCCTCCTACGAGCAGTACTTC.

This clonotype was counted a single time. The rearrangement uses TRBV29-1 and TRBJ2-7; the D gene could be TRBD1 or TRBD2 (7 bases each). Trimming left V 2 bases short and J 2 bases short, with 10 bases between. Germline CDR1 SQVTM, CDR2 ANQGSEA. The CDR3 has 13 amino acids. CDR3 nucleotide sequence: TGCAGCGTTGAATCAGGGGGGGCCTACGAGCAGTACTTC. It encodes CSVESGGAYEQYF.

The chain combines TRBV4-2 with TRBJ1-1; 9 bases are a match to TRBD1. In germline, CDR1 is LGHNA, CDR2 YNFKEQ. The CDR3 loop spans 16 amino acids. J lost 4 bases, V lost 2 bases, and 8 bases had no gene match. The CDR3 is CASSQYRGRGSTEAFF. CDR3 bases: TGTGCCAGCAGCCAATACAGGGGGCGCGGTAGCACTGAAGCTTTCTTT.

This clonotype was detected a few times. The chain recombines TRBV6-5 with TRBJ2-2; D call uncertain. CDR1 is MNHEY and CDR2 is SVGAGI in the germline V gene. This CDR3 contains 14 residues. V was shortened by 7 bases and J by 1 base, with 10 bases between the two germline ends. CDR3 region: CASKLHQNTGELFF. DNA of the CDR3: TGTGCCAGCAAGTTACACCAGAACACCGGGGAGCTGTTTTTT.

Ten or more counts support this clonotype. The chain carries TRBV20-1 and TRBJ2-5; 8 nucleotides align to TRBD2. The CDR3 is 14 residues long. Per germline, CDR1 DFQATT and CDR2 SNEGSKA (reference sequence). After removal of 6 bases from V and 5 bases from J, the junction contained 11 bases not matched to a gene. The CDR3 region has the DNA TGCAGTGCCACTAGCGGAGGCCCAAGGGAGACCCAGTACTTC. Amino acid sequence: CSATSGGPRETQYF.

This clonotype came up a few times. This chain joins TRBV20-1 and TRBJ1-2, with D perhaps matching TRBD1 (5 bases). Germline CDR1 and CDR2: DFQATT and SNEGSKA (reference sequence). V lost 3 bases and J 3 bases, leaving 11 bases between the germline ends. The CDR3 runs 13 residues. The CDR3 spells CSARGGDDYGYTF. The CDR3 DNA is TGCAGTGCTAGGGGTGGGGACGACTATGGCTACACCTTC.

This chain connects TRBV25-1 to TRBJ1-6; 9 bases fit TRBD1. Trimming cost V 9 bases and J 7 bases; bases outside gene matches: 7. From germline, CDR1 is MGHDK and CDR2 SYGVNS. The CDR3 is 14 residues long. CDR3 residues: CASTGGADNSPLHF. CDR3 bases: TGTGCCAGTACAGGGGGCGCCGACAATTCACCCCTCCACTTT.

The sample holds many counts of this clonotype. The V and J genes are TRBV10-3 and TRBJ2-6; TRBD1 is a possible D gene (5 bases). The CDR3 is 17 residues long. Germline CDR1 ENHRY, CDR2 SYGVKD. V was pared by 3 bases and J by 0 bases, with 12 bases between. CDR3 in DNA: TGTGCCATCAGTGACCCGACAGCCCGCTCTGGGGCCAACGTCCTGACTTTC. It translates to CAISDPTARSGANVLTF.

The rearrangement links TRBV24-1 to TRBJ2-2, with TRBD2 matching over 14 bases. The germline gives CDR1 KGHDR, CDR2 SFDVKD. V lost 4 bases to trimming and J lost 6 bases; unmatched junction nucleotides: 3. This CDR3 is 16 amino acids long. The CDR3 DNA sequence: TGTGCCACCAGTGAGGGACTAGCGGGAGTTTCCGGGGAGCTGTTTTTT. It is translated as CATSEGLAGVSGELFF.

The chain has TRBV6-5 and TRBJ1-5; weak D call: TRBD1 (6 bases). V was cut by 7 bases and J by 3 bases, with 22 bases left in between. Germline CDR1 reads MNHEY; CDR2 reads SVGAGI. CDR3 size: 17 residues. The CDR3 reads CASTRHGTGNLNQPQHF. CDR3 nucleotide sequence: TGTGCCAGCACCCGCCATGGTACAGGGAATCTCAATCAGCCCCAGCATTTT.

The sample holds a few counts of this clonotype. The chain uses TRBV19 and TRBJ1-1; D remains ambiguous. This CDR3 is 12 amino acids long. Looked up from germline, CDR1 is LNHDA and CDR2 is SQIVND (reference sequence). Trimming took 8 bases from V and 5 from J, leaving 12 bases between them. CDR3 protein: CASLGFATEAFF. The CDR3 DNA reads as TGTGCCAGTTTAGGATTTGCGACTGAAGCTTTCTTT.

The chain uses TRBV7-9 and TRBJ2-7; D perhaps matches TRBD2 (5 bases). The V end was cut by 3 bases, the J end by 5 bases, with 11 bases between. The CDR3 consists of 13 residues. The germline V gene has CDR1 SEHNR and CDR2 FQNEAQ (reference sequence). The CDR3 here is CASSLEVGNEQYF. The CDR3 coding sequence is TGTGCCAGCAGCTTGGAGGTGGGCAACGAGCAGTACTTC.

The rearrangement links TRBV9 to TRBJ1-2; tentative D call: TRBD1 (5 bases). The CDR3 covers 17 residues. The V end lost 4 bases, the J end lost 0 bases, and 19 bases lay between the germline ends. In germline, CDR1 is SGDLS, CDR2 YYNGEE. As DNA, the CDR3 is TGTGCCAGCAGCCACGACCCTGGAGGGACTTCTAACTATGGCTACACCTTC. Its translation is CASSHDPGGTSNYGYTF.

This clonotype showed up just a few times. V gene TRBV20-1 combines with J gene TRBJ1-1; no firm D call. Deletions cut 3 bases from V and 8 bases from J, with 19 bases between. In germline, CDR1 is DFQATT, CDR2 SNEGSKA (reference sequence). The length of the CDR3 is 14 residues. The CDR3 protein is CSASFLGIGAEAFF. DNA of the CDR3: TGCAGTGCTAGTTTCTTGGGAATTGGCGCCGAAGCTTTCTTT.

The chain couples TRBV25-1 to TRBJ2-7, with 13 nucleotides matching TRBD2. The CDR3 contains 18 residues. CDR1 is MGHDK and CDR2 is SYGVNS in the germline V gene. Trimming at V came to 8 bases and at J to 1 base, leaving 14 bases not matched to a gene. CDR3 sequence reads: CASSGAGTSGDLSYEQYF. In nucleotides, the CDR3 is TGTGCCAGCTCGGGTGCCGGGACTAGCGGGGACTTATCCTACGAGCAGTACTTC.

This clonotype was seen at least ten times. The gene calls are TRBV15 and TRBJ2-7; TRBD2 matches 7 bases. The CDR3 runs 16 residues. V was clipped by 6 bases and J by 1 base; unmatched bases: 12. Germline CDR1 and CDR2: LNHNV and YYDKDF (reference sequence). The CDR3 coding sequence is TGTGCCACCAGTGGGCAGGGAGGGCCACCTTCCTACGAGCAGTACTTC. Translated, it gives CATSGQGGPPSYEQYF.

A few counts support this clonotype. V usage is TRBV7-8 and J usage is TRBJ1-4, with a tentative D call TRBD1 (6 bases). The germline V and J ends were trimmed by 1 base and 6 bases, with 15 bases remaining between them. CDR3 size: 16 residues. From germline, CDR1 is SGHVS and CDR2 FQNEAQ. The CDR3 DNA sequence: TGTGCCAGCAGCTTAGAGAGGGGGAGAGTGCATGAAAAACTGTTTTTT. Translated: CASSLERGRVHEKLFF.

This clonotype was seen only a few times. This chain links TRBV10-2 with TRBJ2-5; D remains ambiguous. This CDR3 has 12 amino acids. V lost 3 bases to trimming and J lost 13 bases, with 15 bases between them. Germline values: CDR1 WSHSY, CDR2 SAAADI. The DNA for the CDR3 is TGCGCCAGCAGTGACCAAGGACGTCGAGCGTACTTC. This translates into CASSDQGRRAYF.

There are many counts of this clonotype. The chain combines TRBV5-4 with TRBJ2-5, with a weak D call TRBD1 (6 bases). With 4 bases removed from V and 0 bases from J, the gap between germline ends came to 10 bases. Germline CDR1 SGHNT, CDR2 YYREEE (reference sequence). The CDR3 runs to 14 residues. The CDR3 sequence is CASSRGGYQETQYF. The CDR3 bases are TGTGCCAGCAGCCGAGGGGGATACCAAGAGACCCAGTACTTC.

The chain combines TRBV6-6 with TRBJ2-5; D is ambiguous. V lost 2 bases and J lost 4, with 14 bases in between. Germline assignment: CDR1 MNHNY and CDR2 SVGAGI (reference sequence). CDR3 length: 15 amino acids. CDR3 in amino acids: CASSYDDVSGETQYF. The CDR3 coding sequence is TGTGCCAGCAGTTACGATGACGTATCCGGAGAGACCCAGTACTTC.

The chain combines TRBV7-9 with TRBJ2-7; 9 positions match TRBD2. With 3 bases clipped from V and 7 bases from J, the junction kept 19 bases outside the gene matches. Per germline, CDR1 SEHNR and CDR2 FQNEAQ (reference sequence). The CDR3 is 18 amino acids. CDR3 protein: CASSFRVTGGGRAWEQYF. The DNA of the CDR3 is TGTGCCAGCAGCTTCAGGGTCACCGGAGGCGGGAGGGCCTGGGAGCAGTACTTC. Supplemented by reference TRBV7-9 and TRBJ2-7, the full variable domain reads DTGVSQNPRHKITKRGQNVTFRCDPISEHNRLYWYRQTLGQGPEFLTYFQNEAQLEKSRLLSDRFSAERPKGSFSTLEIQRTEQGDSAMYLCASSFRVTGGGRAWEQYFGPGTRLTVT.

This clonotype was observed a handful of times. The V and J genes are TRBV10-3 and TRBJ2-7; D is uncertain. The length of the CDR3 is 8 residues. Trimming removed 2 bases at V and 10 bases at J, with 0 bases between. The germline CDR1 and CDR2 sequences are ENHRY and SYGVKD. The CDR3 here is CAISEQYF. The DNA of the CDR3 is TGTGCCATCAGTGAGCAGTACTTC.

The V call is TRBV9, the J call TRBJ1-6; D is unclear. This CDR3 has 12 amino acids. Looked up from germline, CDR1 is SGDLS and CDR2 is YYNGEE. Trimming stripped 4 bases from V and 9 bases from J, with 8 bases between. The CDR3 DNA is TGTGCCAGCAGCCCAGATGGTTCACCCCTCCACTTT. Residues: CASSPDGSPLHF.

The sample holds many counts of this clonotype. J is TRBJ1-2 and V is TRBV15, with TRBD1 as a possible D gene (5 bases). The V and J ends lost 5 bases and 2 bases respectively, with 9 bases between them. This CDR3 is 13 amino acids long. The germline CDR1 and CDR2 sequences are LNHNV and YYDKDF (reference sequence). CDR3 in DNA: TGTGCCACCAGCGAATCAGGGAACTATGGCTACACCTTC. The encoded protein is CATSESGNYGYTF.